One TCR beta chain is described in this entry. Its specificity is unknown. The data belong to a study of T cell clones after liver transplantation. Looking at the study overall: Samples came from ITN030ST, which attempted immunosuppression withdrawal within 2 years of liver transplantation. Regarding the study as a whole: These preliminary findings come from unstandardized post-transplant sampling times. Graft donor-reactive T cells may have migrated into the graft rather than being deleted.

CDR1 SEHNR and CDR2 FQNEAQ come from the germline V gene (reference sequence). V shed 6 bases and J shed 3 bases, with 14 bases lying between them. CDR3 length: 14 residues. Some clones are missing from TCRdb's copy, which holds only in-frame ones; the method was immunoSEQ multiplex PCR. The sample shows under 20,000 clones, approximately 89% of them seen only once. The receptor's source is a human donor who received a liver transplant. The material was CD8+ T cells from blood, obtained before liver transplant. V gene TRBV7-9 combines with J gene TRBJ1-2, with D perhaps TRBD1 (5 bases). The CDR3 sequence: CASSHLPRDYGYTF. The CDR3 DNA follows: TGTGCCAGCAGTCACTTACCCAGGGACTATGGCTACACCTTC.